Given below is one T cell receptor (beta chain) in context. Its antigen is undetermined. Relying on iRepertoire HTBI primers and Arm-PCR of CDR3 regions, the team built TCR beta libraries. TCRdb recomputed calls from the multiplex PCR reads with MiXCR, one row per CDR3 protein. The profile shows about 440,000 distinct CDR3 sequences, about a sixth of them singletons. The time point was: newly diagnosed GD, antithyroid drugs for less than 3 months. The TCR library was made from RNA that had been extracted from PBMCs in TRIzol. This CDR3 comprises 15 residues. V was trimmed by 4 bases and J by 11 bases, leaving 20 bases between them. CDR1 is MDHEN and CDR2 is SYDVKM in the germline V gene. This entry comes from a study of regulatory T cells in long-lasting Graves disease. General observations from the study: Gene preferences differed: TRBV28, TRBJ1-2, TRBJ2-5 in persistent cases. Investigators studied peripheral blood only, not thyroid tissue.

These data were also filed under a second study, of T cells in Graves' hyperthyroidism and ophthalmopathy.

This chain links TRBV28 with TRBJ2-2, with a tentative D call TRBD1 (6 bases). The material was peripheral blood mononuclear cells (PBMCs), obtained at new diagnosis, from a patient treated with antithyroid drugs. This TCR derives from a woman in her twenties or thirties with Graves disease. CDR3 sequence (DNA): TGTGCCAGCAGTTCAACCCCGACAGGTCCGAAAGAGCTGTTTTTT. Translated: CASSSTPTGPKELFF.